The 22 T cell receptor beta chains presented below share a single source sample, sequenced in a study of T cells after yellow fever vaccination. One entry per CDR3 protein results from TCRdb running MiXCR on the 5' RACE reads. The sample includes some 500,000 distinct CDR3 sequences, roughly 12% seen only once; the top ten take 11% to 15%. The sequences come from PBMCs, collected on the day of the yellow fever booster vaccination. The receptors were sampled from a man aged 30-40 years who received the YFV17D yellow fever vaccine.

CDR3 sequence: CASSRSHLGGATDTQYF. In DNA form, the CDR3 reads TGTGCCAGCAGCCGATCCCACCTCGGGGGAGCTACAGATACGCAGTATTTT. The V call is TRBV7-2, the J call TRBJ2-3, with a weak D call TRBD2 (6 bases). V was trimmed by 5 bases and J by 3 bases, leaving 21 bases between them. The germline V gene encodes CDR1 SGHTA and CDR2 FQGNSA. The CDR3 covers 17 residues.

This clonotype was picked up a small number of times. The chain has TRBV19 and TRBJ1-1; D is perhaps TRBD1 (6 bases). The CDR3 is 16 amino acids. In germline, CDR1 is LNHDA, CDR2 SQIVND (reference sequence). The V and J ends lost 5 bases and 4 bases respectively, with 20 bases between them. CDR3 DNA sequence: TGTGCCAGTAGTCCCTTGTCGTCAGGGGTTCGCACTGAAGCTTTCTTT. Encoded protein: CASSPLSSGVRTEAFF.

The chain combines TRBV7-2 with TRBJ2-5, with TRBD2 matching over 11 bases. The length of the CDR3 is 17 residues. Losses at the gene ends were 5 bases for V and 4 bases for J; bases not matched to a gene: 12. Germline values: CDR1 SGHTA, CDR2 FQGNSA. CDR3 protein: CASSDISGRALGETQYF. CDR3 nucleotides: TGTGCCAGCAGCGACATTAGCGGGAGGGCTCTCGGAGAGACCCAGTACTTC.

The CDR3 DNA reads as TGCAGCGTTGGGAGTTCCGGGGAGCTGTTTTTT. This sequence encodes CSVGSSGELFF. The chain has TRBV29-1 and TRBJ2-2; D is ambiguous. The CDR3 has 11 amino acids. Looked up from germline, CDR1 is SQVTM and CDR2 is ANQGSEA. V was cut by 4 bases and J by 6 bases, with 6 bases left in between.

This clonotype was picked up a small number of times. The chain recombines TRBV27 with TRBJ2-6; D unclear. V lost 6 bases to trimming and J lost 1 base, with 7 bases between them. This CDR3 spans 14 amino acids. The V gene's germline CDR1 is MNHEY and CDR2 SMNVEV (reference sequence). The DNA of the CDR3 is TGTGCCAGCAGAGATTATTCTGGGGCCAACGTCCTGACTTTC. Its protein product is CASRDYSGANVLTF.

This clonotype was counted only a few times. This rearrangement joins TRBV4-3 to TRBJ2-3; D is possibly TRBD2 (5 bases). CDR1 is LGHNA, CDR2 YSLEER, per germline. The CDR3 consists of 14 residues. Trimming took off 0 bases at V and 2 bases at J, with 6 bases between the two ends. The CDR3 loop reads CASSQDGLTDTQYF. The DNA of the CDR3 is TGCGCCAGCAGCCAAGATGGACTCACAGATACGCAGTATTTT.

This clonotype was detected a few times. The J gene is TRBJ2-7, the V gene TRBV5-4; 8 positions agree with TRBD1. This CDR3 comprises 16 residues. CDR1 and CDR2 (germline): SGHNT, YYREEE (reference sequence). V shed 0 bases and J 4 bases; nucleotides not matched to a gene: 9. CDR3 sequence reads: CASSLAPQGAPYEQYF. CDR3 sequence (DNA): TGTGCCAGCAGCTTGGCCCCCCAGGGGGCCCCGTACGAGCAGTACTTC.

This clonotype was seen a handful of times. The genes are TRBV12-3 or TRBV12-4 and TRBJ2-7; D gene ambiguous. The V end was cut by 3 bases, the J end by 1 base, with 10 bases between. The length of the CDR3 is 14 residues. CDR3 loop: CASSLGQRSYEQYF. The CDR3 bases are TGTGCCAGCAGTTTGGGTCAGAGATCCTACGAGCAGTACTTC.

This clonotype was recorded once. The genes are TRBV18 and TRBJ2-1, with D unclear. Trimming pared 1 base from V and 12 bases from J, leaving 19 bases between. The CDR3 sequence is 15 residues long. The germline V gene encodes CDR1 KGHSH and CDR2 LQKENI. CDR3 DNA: TGTGCCAGCTCACCACGGATCTCAGTGGATATTGGGCAGTTCTTC. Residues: CASSPRISVDIGQFF.

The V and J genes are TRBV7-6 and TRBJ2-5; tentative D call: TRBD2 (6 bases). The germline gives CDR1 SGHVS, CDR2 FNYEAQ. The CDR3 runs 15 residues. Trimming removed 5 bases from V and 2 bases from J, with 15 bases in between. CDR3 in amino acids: CASSPRGRPQETQYF. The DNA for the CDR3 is TGTGCCAGCAGCCCCCGGGGGAGGCCGCAAGAGACCCAGTACTTC.

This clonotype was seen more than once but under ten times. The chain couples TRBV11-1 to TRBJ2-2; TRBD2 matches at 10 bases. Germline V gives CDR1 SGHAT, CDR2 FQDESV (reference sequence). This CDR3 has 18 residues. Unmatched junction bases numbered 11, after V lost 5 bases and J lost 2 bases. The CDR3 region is CASSPRLTSGTNTGELFF. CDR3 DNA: TGTGCCAGCAGCCCTAGGCTAACTAGCGGGACTAACACCGGGGAGCTGTTTTTT.

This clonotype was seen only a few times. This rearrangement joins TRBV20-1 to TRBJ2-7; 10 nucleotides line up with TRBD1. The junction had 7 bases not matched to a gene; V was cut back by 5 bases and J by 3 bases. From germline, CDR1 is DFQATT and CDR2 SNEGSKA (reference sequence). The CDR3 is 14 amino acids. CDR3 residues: CSARRQGANYEQYF. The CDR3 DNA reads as TGCAGTGCTCGAAGACAGGGGGCCAACTACGAGCAGTACTTC.

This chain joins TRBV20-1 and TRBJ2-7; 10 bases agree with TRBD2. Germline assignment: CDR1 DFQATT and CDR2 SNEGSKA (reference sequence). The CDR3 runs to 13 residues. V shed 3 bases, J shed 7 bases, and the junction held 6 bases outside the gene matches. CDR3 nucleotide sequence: TGCAGTGCTAGGGCTAGCGGGAGTGGTGAGCAGTACTTC. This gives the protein CSARASGSGEQYF.

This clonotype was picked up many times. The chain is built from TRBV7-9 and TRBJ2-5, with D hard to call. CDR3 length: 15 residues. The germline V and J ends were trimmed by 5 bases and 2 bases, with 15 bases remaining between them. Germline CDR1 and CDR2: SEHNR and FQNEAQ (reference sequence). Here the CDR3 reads CASSTVLGPQETQYF. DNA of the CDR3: TGTGCCAGCAGCACGGTTCTGGGTCCTCAAGAGACCCAGTACTTC.

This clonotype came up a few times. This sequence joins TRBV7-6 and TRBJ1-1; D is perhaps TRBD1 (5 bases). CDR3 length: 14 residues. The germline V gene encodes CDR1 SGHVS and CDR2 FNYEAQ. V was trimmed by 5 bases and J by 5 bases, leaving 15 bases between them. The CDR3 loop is CASSPLDKRTEAFF. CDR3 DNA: TGTGCCAGCAGCCCTTTGGACAAGCGGACTGAAGCTTTCTTT.

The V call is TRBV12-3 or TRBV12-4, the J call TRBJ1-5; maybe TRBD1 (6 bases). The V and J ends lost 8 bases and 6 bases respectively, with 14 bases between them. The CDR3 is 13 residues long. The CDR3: CASGAGAGQPQHF. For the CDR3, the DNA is TGTGCCAGCGGGGCGGGGGCAGGTCAGCCCCAGCATTTT.

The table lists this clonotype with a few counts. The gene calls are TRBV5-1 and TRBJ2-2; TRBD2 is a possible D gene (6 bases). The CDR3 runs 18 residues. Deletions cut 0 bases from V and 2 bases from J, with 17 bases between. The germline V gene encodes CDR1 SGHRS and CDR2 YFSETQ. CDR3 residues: CASSLAVGRLFNTGELFF. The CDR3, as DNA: TGCGCCAGCAGCTTGGCCGTCGGGAGACTTTTTAACACCGGGGAGCTGTTTTTT.

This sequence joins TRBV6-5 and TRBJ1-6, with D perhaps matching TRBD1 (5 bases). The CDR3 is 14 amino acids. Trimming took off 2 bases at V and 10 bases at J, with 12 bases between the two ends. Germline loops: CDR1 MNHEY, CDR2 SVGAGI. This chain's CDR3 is CASSYDRKPSPLHF. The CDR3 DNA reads TGTGCCAGCAGTTACGACAGAAAACCGTCACCCCTCCACTTT.

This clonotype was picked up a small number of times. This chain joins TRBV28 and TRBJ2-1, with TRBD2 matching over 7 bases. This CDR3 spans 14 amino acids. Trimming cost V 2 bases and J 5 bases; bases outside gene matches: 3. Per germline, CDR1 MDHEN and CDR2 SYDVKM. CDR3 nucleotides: TGTGCCAGCAGTTTACCTAGCGGCAACAATGAGCAGTTCTTC. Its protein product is CASSLPSGNNEQFF.

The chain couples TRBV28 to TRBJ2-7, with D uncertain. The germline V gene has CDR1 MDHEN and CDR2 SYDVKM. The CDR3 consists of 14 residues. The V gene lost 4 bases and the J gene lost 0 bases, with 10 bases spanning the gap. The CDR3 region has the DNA TGTGCCAGCAGTTCTCTTGGGATCTCCTACGAGCAGTACTTC. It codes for CASSSLGISYEQYF.

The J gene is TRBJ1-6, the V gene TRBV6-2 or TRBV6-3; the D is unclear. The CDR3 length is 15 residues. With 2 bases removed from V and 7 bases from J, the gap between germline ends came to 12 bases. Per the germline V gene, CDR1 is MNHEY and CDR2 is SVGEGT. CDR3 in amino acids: CASSYTMTMNSPLHF. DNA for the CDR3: TGTGCCAGCAGTTACACCATGACGATGAATTCACCCCTCCACTTT.

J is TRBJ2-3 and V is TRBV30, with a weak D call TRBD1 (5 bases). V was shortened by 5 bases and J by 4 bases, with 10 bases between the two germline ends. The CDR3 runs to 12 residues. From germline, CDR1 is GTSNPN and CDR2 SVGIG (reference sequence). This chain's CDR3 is CAWGGAADTQYF. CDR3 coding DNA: TGTGCCTGGGGTGGGGCAGCAGATACGCAGTATTTT.